This entry features one T cell receptor beta chain sequence. CDR1 is SGHAT and CDR2 is FQNNGV in the germline V gene. The CDR3 spans 17 residues. V trimming: 5 bases; J trimming: 1 base; junction bases outside the gene matches: 12. The repertoire was sequenced with immunoSEQ multiplex PCR; TCRdb's copy has only in-frame clones and lacks some. The sample records 25,000 to 30,000 clones, approximately 80% being singletons. The entry originates in a study of human CD4 T cells and Enterobacteriaceae. The memory gate held CD4+ cells that were not CD45RA+CCR7+CD95- naive cells, over 98% pure. This receptor was obtained from a human donor in good health. Sequencing was carried out using memory CD4+ T cells from blood. This chain links TRBV11-2 with TRBJ2-3, with 7 bases fitting TRBD1. For the CDR3, the DNA is TGTGCCAGCAGCATCGAAAACAGGGGATTGGGCACAGATACGCAGTATTTT. Encoded protein: CASSIENRGLGTDTQYF.